This T cell receptor (beta chain) is from a study of T-cell reconstitution after alpha-beta-depleted transplantation in children. This clonotype was seen only a few times. It was with unique molecular identifiers that the TCRbeta library was prepared. MiXCR, applied by TCRdb to the PCR reads, yields one record per CDR3 protein. The table lists about 610,000 distinct CDR3 sequences, about 10% of them singletons, with less than 5% in the top ten. Germline CDR1 is DFQATT and CDR2 is SNEGSKA (reference sequence). Trimming removed 0 bases at V and 2 bases at J, with 10 bases between. CDR3 length: 14 amino acids.

The sequenced sample was PBMCs from the stem cell graft donor, obtained from the stem cell graft. The J gene is TRBJ1-2, the V gene TRBV20-1, with D hard to call. This receptor was obtained from a human donor who donated a stem cell graft to a child with acute myeloid leukemia. The CDR3 DNA is TGCAGTGCTAGAGATCCGGTGGGGAACTATGGCTACACCTTC. Translated: CSARDPVGNYGYTF.